This is a list of T cell receptor beta chains from one sample in a study of cytomegalovirus exposure and HLA in healthy donors. Sequenced by immunoSEQ multiplex PCR; TCRdb stores in-frame clones only, minus some. The sample contains some 170,000 clones, about 89% of which appear only once. The sample taken for sequencing was PBMCs. All receptors derive from a young man in good health and CMV-seropositive. CDR3s include the opening cysteine and the closing phenylalanine or tryptophan. D genes are given only for firm matches. The listing skips clone size in some rows; elsewhere it reads once, few, many or a size class.

TRBJ1-1	TRBD1	TRBV19	-	TGTGCCAGTAGGAAAAGGGGGCCGCCTAACACTGAAGCTTTCTTT	CASRKRGPPNTEAFF
TRBJ2-7	TRBD1	TRBV5-6	-	TGTGCCAGCAGCTTGGGGACAGGGATCGAGCAGTACTTC	CASSLGTGIEQYF
TRBJ1-2	-	TRBV6-4	few	TGTGCCAGCAGTGACTCGGGGCCGGACGGTAACTATGGCTACACCTTC	CASSDSGPDGNYGYTF
TRBJ1-4	-	TRBV27	-	TGTGCCAGCAGGTACAACGTTAACGGGAAACTGTTTTTT	CASRYNVNGKLFF
TRBJ2-3	TRBD2	TRBV5-4	-	TGTGCCAGCAGCCCACCGGGACTAGCGGGTGGCGGTACAGATACGCAGTATTTT	CASSPPGLAGGGTDTQYF
TRBJ2-1	-	TRBV18	-	TGTGCCAGCTCACCCAGGGAAACCTACAATGAGCAGTTCTTC	CASSPRETYNEQFF
TRBJ2-7	-	TRBV5-3	-	TGTGCCAGAAGCGGGGCCAGGGGTCCGGGGCTCTACGAGCAGTACTTC	CARSGARGPGLYEQYF
TRBJ2-3	TRBD1	TRBV7-2	-	TGTGCCAGCAGCTTAGTCTCCAGGGGGCGTTTCATAACAGATACGCAGTATTTT	CASSLVSRGRFITDTQYF
TRBJ1-1	-	TRBV5-6	once	TGTGCCAGCAGCTTGCGGGGGATCACTGAAGCTTTCTTT	CASSLRGITEAFF
TRBJ1-5	-	TRBV15	-	TGTGCCACCAGCCTCTGGGGGGATCGGATTTATAGCAATCAGCCCCAGCATTTT	CATSLWGDRIYSNQPQHF
TRBJ1-2	-	TRBV9	-	TGTGCCAGCAGCGTAGGGTCAGGGGTTAGTGGCTACACCTTC	CASSVGSGVSGYTF
TRBJ2-3	TRBD2	TRBV9	-	TGTGCCAGCAGCGGCGGGACTAGCGGGCCAACTAGCACAGATACGCAGTATTTT	CASSGGTSGPTSTDTQYF
TRBJ2-1	-	TRBV9	-	TGTGCCAGCAGCCCCGGGGTAGGCTCCTACAATGAGCAGTTCTTC	CASSPGVGSYNEQFF
TRBJ1-1	-	TRBV7-2	-	TGTGCCAGCAGCACATATGGTTCGGAGACTGAAGCTTTCTTT	CASSTYGSETEAFF
TRBJ2-7	-	TRBV4-1	-	TGCGCCAGCAGCCAAGTCTCAGTGTCCTCCTACGAGCAGTACTTC	CASSQVSVSSYEQYF
TRBJ2-7	-	TRBV23-1	-	TGCGCCCTCCAGGGGCGGGAGCAGTACTTC	CALQGREQYF
TRBJ2-6	-	TRBV19	-	TGTGCCAGTAGTATAGCCCGGAGGGCTGGGGCCAACGTCCTGACTTTC	CASSIARRAGANVLTF